This entry lists 22 T cell receptor beta chains sequenced from one sample in a study of control samples from healthy donors and cancer patients. TCRdb's copy holds only in-frame clones and misses some; the assay was immunoSEQ multiplex PCR. The sample includes 250,000 to 300,000 clones, over 75% of them seen just once. Sequenced material: PBMCs. These receptors all come from a woman aged 60 to 75 with lung cancer.

In this sample, this clone turned up once. The chain links TRBV10-3 to TRBJ1-1; 8 nucleotides agree with TRBD1. V lost 5 bases and J lost 2; bases outside the gene matches: 4. This CDR3 comprises 14 residues. Per the germline V gene, CDR1 is ENHRY and CDR2 is SYGVKD. In nucleotides, the CDR3 is TGTGCCATCAGTTCCCAGGGGGCCAACACTGAAGCTTTCTTT. The encoded protein is CAISSQGANTEAFF.

The chain carries TRBV7-8 and TRBJ1-5; D uncertain. Germline V CDR1 and CDR2: SGHVS, FQNEAQ. V lost 3 bases, J lost 8 bases, and 8 bases lay in between. This CDR3 has 12 amino acids. The CDR3 spells CASSFFGEPQHF. CDR3 in DNA: TGTGCCAGCAGCTTTTTCGGGGAGCCCCAGCATTTT.

The chain carries TRBV5-1 and TRBJ1-1; D remains unclear. CDR1 is SGHRS and CDR2 is YFSETQ in the germline V gene. The CDR3 has 11 amino acids. V was cut by 4 bases and J by 2 bases, with 3 bases left in between. CDR3 loop: CASSANTEAFF. The CDR3 region has the DNA TGCGCCAGCAGCGCTAACACTGAAGCTTTCTTT.

The chain couples TRBV19 to TRBJ2-1; TRBD2 matches at 11 bases. After removal of 5 bases from V and 2 bases from J, the junction contained 5 bases not matched to a gene. Germline V lookup: CDR1 LNHDA, CDR2 SQIVND (reference sequence). There are 16 residues in the CDR3. The CDR3 nucleotides read TGTGCCAGTAGTGCCTTGACTAGCGGGGCCTACAATGAGCAGTTCTTC. It encodes CASSALTSGAYNEQFF.

V usage is TRBV11-2 and J usage is TRBJ1-2, with 7 bases aligning to TRBD1. Germline values: CDR1 SGHAT, CDR2 FQNNGV. The V and J ends lost 2 bases and 8 bases, in that order; junction bases with no gene match: 11. This CDR3 contains 15 residues. The DNA for the CDR3 is TGTGCCAGCAGCTTATCTGAGGGGGCATCATTCGGCTACACCTTC. It translates to CASSLSEGASFGYTF.

The CDR3, as DNA: TGTGCCAGCAGTCTAGCGGGACTAGACTACAATGAGCAGTTCTTC. This codes for CASSLAGLDYNEQFF. The rearrangement uses TRBV28 and TRBJ2-1; 9 positions agree with TRBD2. J lost 3 bases, V lost 5 bases, and 5 bases had no gene match. The germline V gene has CDR1 MDHEN and CDR2 SYDVKM. The length of the CDR3 is 15 residues. Supplemented by reference TRBV28 and TRBJ2-1, the full variable domain reads DVKVTQSSRYLVKRTGEKVFLECVQDMDHENMFWYRQDPGLGLRLIYFSYDVKMKEKGDIPEGYSVSREKKERFSLILESASTNQTSMYLCASSLAGLDYNEQFFGPGTRLTVL.

This sequence joins TRBV9 and TRBJ2-3; D is undetermined. V was trimmed by 2 bases and J by 5 bases, leaving 15 bases between them. Germline V gene sequence: CDR1 SGDLS, CDR2 YYNGEE. The CDR3 contains 15 residues. Here the CDR3 DNA reads TGTGCCAGCAGCGTCTCGTCCATATATGGAGATACGCAGTATTTT. Translated: CASSVSSIYGDTQYF.

V and J are TRBV4-1 and TRBJ2-7; TRBD2 matches 10 bases. Germline V CDR1 and CDR2: MGHRA, YSYEKL. CDR3 length: 14 amino acids. Losses at the gene ends were 6 bases for V and 3 bases for J; bases not matched to a gene: 5. In DNA form, the CDR3 reads TGCGCCAGCAGAGGGATAGCGGGGGGCTACGAGCAGTACTTC. It yields the protein CASRGIAGGYEQYF.

This rearrangement joins TRBV5-6 to TRBJ2-7; D not certain. V lost 0 bases and J lost 7, with 11 bases in between. Germline CDR1 SGHDT, CDR2 YYEEEE. The CDR3 is made up of 13 amino acids. The DNA of the CDR3 is TGTGCCAGCAGCTTGGCCGGGCCCAGAGAGCAGTACTTC. Protein sequence: CASSLAGPREQYF.

V usage is TRBV10-2 and J usage is TRBJ2-5; a weak D match, TRBD2 (5 bases). Germline CDR1 reads WSHSY; CDR2 reads SAAADI. The CDR3 has 14 amino acids. Trimming pared 6 bases from V and 3 bases from J, leaving 14 bases between. CDR3 loop: CASSGSSGKETQYF. In DNA form, the CDR3 reads TGCGCCAGCAGCGGATCGAGCGGTAAAGAGACCCAGTACTTC.

The chain uses TRBV6-4 and TRBJ2-2; D unclear. Germline CDR1 is MRHNA and CDR2 is SNTAGT. V dropped 4 bases and J dropped 2 bases, with 8 bases sitting between them. This CDR3 spans 14 amino acids. The CDR3 bases are TGTGCCAGCAGTGTGAGGAGTAACACCGGGGAGCTGTTTTTT. It codes for CASSVRSNTGELFF.

V is TRBV4-2 and J is TRBJ2-2; D is uncertain. The V end lost 7 bases, the J end lost 1 base, and 13 bases lay between the germline ends. There are 15 residues in the CDR3. CDR1 is LGHNA, CDR2 YNFKEQ, per germline. The CDR3 DNA reads as TGTGCCAGCATCAAAAATTCAGGGAACACCGGGGAGCTGTTTTTT. It yields the protein CASIKNSGNTGELFF.

The CDR3 DNA is TGTGCCTGGAGTGTTAAGGGGCTGGACGAGCAGTACTTC. Protein: CAWSVKGLDEQYF. This chain links TRBV30 with TRBJ2-7; maybe TRBD1 (5 bases). Trimming shortened V by 0 bases and J by 5 bases, and 11 bases separated the two germline ends. This CDR3 contains 13 residues. From germline, CDR1 is GTSNPN and CDR2 SVGIG (reference sequence).

J is TRBJ1-3 and V is TRBV10-3; D unresolved. Trimming pared 3 bases from V and 0 bases from J, leaving 12 bases between. Germline-derived CDR1 and CDR2 are ENHRY and SYGVKD. The CDR3 is 16 amino acids. The CDR3 region is CAISDLTQSSGNTIYF. The CDR3 DNA follows: TGTGCCATCAGTGATCTGACACAGAGCTCTGGAAACACCATATATTTT.

The rearrangement uses TRBV5-4 and TRBJ2-5, with D perhaps matching TRBD2 (5 bases). V was shortened by 4 bases and J by 2 bases, with 18 bases between the two germline ends. Per germline, CDR1 SGHNT and CDR2 YYREEE (reference sequence). This CDR3 region has 16 residues. The CDR3, as DNA: TGTGCCAGCAGCCCGAGGCCCCCCTCGGGGCAAGAGACCCAGTACTTC. Its translation: CASSPRPPSGQETQYF.

CDR3 sequence reads: CASNDAPGQGKTNYGYTF. In nucleotides, the CDR3 is TGTGCCAGCAACGATGCTCCGGGACAGGGAAAAACTAACTATGGCTACACCTTC. The chain has TRBV28 and TRBJ1-2; 9 nucleotides agree with TRBD1. Germline V gene data show CDR1 as MDHEN and CDR2 as SYDVKM. J lost 0 bases, V lost 7 bases, and 15 bases had no gene match. The CDR3 totals 18 residues.

This chain connects TRBV5-6 to TRBJ2-1, with TRBD2 identical over 7 bases. Germline-derived CDR1 and CDR2 are SGHDT and YYEEEE. The CDR3 length is 14 residues. Trimming took 4 bases from V and 12 from J; bases not matched to a gene: 13. CDR3 protein: CASSQRGPRIRQFF. The DNA for the CDR3 is TGTGCCAGCAGCCAGCGGGGACCCCGAATACGGCAGTTCTTC.

The rearrangement links TRBV7-9 to TRBJ1-1, with D maybe TRBD1 (5 bases). With 3 bases removed from V and 0 bases from J, the gap between germline ends came to 8 bases. This CDR3 is 14 amino acids long. Per germline, CDR1 SEHNR and CDR2 FQNEAQ (reference sequence). CDR3 nucleotide sequence: TGTGCCAGCAGCTTTGGACAATTGAACACTGAAGCTTTCTTT. This codes for CASSFGQLNTEAFF. Based on the CDR3 plus reference TRBV7-9 and TRBJ1-1, the full variable domain is DTGVSQNPRHKITKRGQNVTFRCDPISEHNRLYWYRQTLGQGPEFLTYFQNEAQLEKSRLLSDRFSAERPKGSFSTLEIQRTEQGDSAMYLCASSFGQLNTEAFFGQGTRLTVV.

This chain connects TRBV12-3 or TRBV12-4 to TRBJ1-2, with D unclear. Trimming cost V 6 bases and J 7 bases, with 9 bases left between them. The CDR3 runs to 11 residues. Here the CDR3 DNA reads TGTGCCAGCAGAGCAGAGGGTGGCTACACCTTC. Protein sequence: CASRAEGGYTF.

This chain joins TRBV24-1 and TRBJ2-3, with D perhaps given as TRBD1 or TRBD2 (5 bases each). V lost 6 bases and J 2 bases, leaving 8 bases between the germline ends. Germline V gene data show CDR1 as KGHDR and CDR2 as SFDVKD. The CDR3 has 13 residues. The CDR3 region is CATSRGPTDTQYF. The CDR3 DNA sequence: TGTGCCACCAGTCGGGGACCCACAGATACGCAGTATTTT.

The chain uses TRBV20-1 and TRBJ2-1; 7 bases are shared with TRBD1. The CDR3 loop spans 14 amino acids. J lost 6 bases, V lost 3 bases, and 8 bases had no gene match. Germline CDR1 and CDR2: DFQATT and SNEGSKA (reference sequence). The CDR3: CSASLGTGANEQFF. The CDR3 DNA follows: TGCAGTGCTAGTCTCGGAACAGGGGCCAATGAGCAGTTCTTC.

The chain joins TRBV10-1 to TRBJ2-3; D is uncertain. The V gene lost 2 bases and the J gene lost 5 bases, with 8 bases spanning the gap. Germline CDR1 and CDR2: WNHNN and SYGVQD (reference sequence). This CDR3 comprises 13 residues. The CDR3 bases are TGCGCCAGCAGTGAGGGGGTGGGAGATACGCAGTATTTT. Protein sequence: CASSEGVGDTQYF.